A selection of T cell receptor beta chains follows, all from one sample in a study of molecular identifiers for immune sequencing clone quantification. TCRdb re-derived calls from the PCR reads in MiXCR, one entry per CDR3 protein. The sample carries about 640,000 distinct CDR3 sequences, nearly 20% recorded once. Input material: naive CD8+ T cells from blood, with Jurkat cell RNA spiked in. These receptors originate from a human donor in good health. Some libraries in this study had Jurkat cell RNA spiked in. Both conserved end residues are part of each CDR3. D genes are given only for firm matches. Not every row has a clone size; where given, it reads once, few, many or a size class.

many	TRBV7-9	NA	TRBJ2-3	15	CASSLELAFTDTQYF	TGTGCCAGCAGCTTGGAGCTAGCGTTTACAGATACGCAGTATTTT
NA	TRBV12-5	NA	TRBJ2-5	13	CASLRSGQETQYF	TGTGCTAGTTTACGGTCCGGGCAAGAGACCCAGTACTTC
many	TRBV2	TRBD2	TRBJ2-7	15	CASSELAGSAYEQYF	TGTGCCAGCAGTGAATTAGCGGGGTCCGCCTACGAGCAGTACTTC
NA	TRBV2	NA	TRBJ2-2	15	CASSDKDRPTGELFF	TGTGCCAGCAGCGACAAAGACAGACCCACCGGGGAGCTGTTTTTT
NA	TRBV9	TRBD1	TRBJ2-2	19	CACSVAWGQGASGTGELFF	TGTGCCTGCAGCGTAGCTTGGGGACAGGGGGCGTCGGGGACCGGGGAGCTGTTTTTT
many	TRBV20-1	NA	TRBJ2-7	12	CSARDVGNEQYF	TGCAGTGCTAGAGATGTCGGTAACGAGCAGTACTTC
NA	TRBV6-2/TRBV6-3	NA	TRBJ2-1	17	CASSLPVAVLPNNEQFF	TGTGCCAGCAGCCTCCCCGTCGCGGTCCTACCCAACAATGAGCAGTTCTTC
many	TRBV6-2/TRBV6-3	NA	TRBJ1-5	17	CASNRPVGQGSNQPQHF	TGTGCCAGCAACAGGCCTGTGGGGCAGGGGAGCAATCAGCCCCAGCATTTT
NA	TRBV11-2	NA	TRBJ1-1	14	CASSPHVGNTEAFF	TGTGCCAGCAGCCCACACGTGGGGAACACTGAAGCTTTCTTT
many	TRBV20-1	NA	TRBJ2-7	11	CSAIDRYEQYF	TGCAGTGCTATCGACAGGTACGAGCAGTACTTC
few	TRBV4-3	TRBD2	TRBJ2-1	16	CASSQDRASGSDEQFF	TGCGCCAGCAGCCAAGATAGGGCTAGCGGGAGCGATGAGCAGTTCTTC
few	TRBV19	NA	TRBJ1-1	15	CASSIGRAWDTEAFF	TGTGCCAGTAGTATAGGACGGGCGTGGGACACTGAAGCTTTCTTT
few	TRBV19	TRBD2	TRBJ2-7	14	CASSSASGSHEQYF	TGTGCCAGTAGTAGTGCTAGCGGGAGTCACGAGCAGTACTTC
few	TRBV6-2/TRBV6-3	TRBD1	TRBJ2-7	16	CASSYSRTGSSYEQYF	TGTGCCAGCAGTTACTCCCGGACAGGGAGCTCCTACGAGCAGTACTTC
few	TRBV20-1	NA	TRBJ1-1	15	CSARRGSQGNTEAFF	TGCAGTGCTAGGAGGGGTTCACAGGGGAACACTGAAGCTTTCTTT
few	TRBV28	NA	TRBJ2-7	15	CASSLPPGAVGEQYF	TGTGCCAGCAGTTTACCTCCGGGGGCAGTGGGGGAGCAGTACTTC
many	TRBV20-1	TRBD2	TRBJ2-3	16	CSARGLLAGGPDTQYF	TGCAGTGCTAGGGGACTTCTAGCGGGGGGGCCAGATACGCAGTATTTT
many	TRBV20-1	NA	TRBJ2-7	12	CSARDFTYEQYF	TGCAGTGCTCGGGACTTTACCTACGAGCAGTACTTC
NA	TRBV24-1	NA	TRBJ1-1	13	CATSDTRNTETFF	TGTGCCACCAGTGATACCAGGAACACTGAAACTTTCTTT
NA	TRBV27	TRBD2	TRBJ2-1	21	CASSLSIPGTSGRGTYNEQFF	TGTGCCAGCAGTTTATCCATACCCGGGACTAGCGGGAGGGGGACCTACAATGAGCAGTTCTTC
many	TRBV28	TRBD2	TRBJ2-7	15	CASSSRTSGSYEQYF	TGTGCCAGCAGTTCCCGGACTAGCGGTTCCTACGAGCAGTACTTC
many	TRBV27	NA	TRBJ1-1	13	CASGAYPDTEAFF	TGTGCCAGCGGGGCCTACCCGGACACTGAAGCTTTCTTT
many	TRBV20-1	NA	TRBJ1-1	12	CSARGPDTEAFF	TGCAGTGCTAGAGGTCCGGACACTGAAGCTTTCTTT
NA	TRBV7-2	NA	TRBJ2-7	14	CASSFRGGAYEQYF	TGTGCCAGCAGCTTCCGGGGCGGAGCCTACGAGCAGTACTTC
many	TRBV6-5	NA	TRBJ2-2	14	CASSYLSDTGELFF	TGTGCCAGCAGTTACTTGTCAGACACCGGGGAGCTGTTTTTT
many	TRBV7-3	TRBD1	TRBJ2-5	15	CASSYTGTGGETQYF	TGTGCCAGCAGCTATACCGGGACAGGGGGAGAGACCCAGTACTTC
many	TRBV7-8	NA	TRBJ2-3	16	CASSGMGNIRTDTQYF	TGTGCCAGCAGCGGGATGGGGAATATTCGCACAGATACGCAGTATTTT
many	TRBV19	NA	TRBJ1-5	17	CASSRDTLLISNQPQHF	TGTGCCAGTAGTCGGGACACTCTCTTGATTAGCAATCAGCCCCAGCATTTT
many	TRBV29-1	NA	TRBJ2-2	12	CSVAGTAGELFF	TGCAGCGTCGCAGGGACCGCCGGGGAGCTGTTTTTT
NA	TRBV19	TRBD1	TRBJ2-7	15	CASSMGDRNYYEQYF	TGTGCCAGTAGTATGGGGGACAGAAACTACTACGAGCAGTACTTC
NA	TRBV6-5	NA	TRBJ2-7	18	CASSYSLQSGQNPYEQYF	TGTGCCAGCAGTTACTCGCTACAAAGCGGCCAGAACCCCTACGAGCAGTACTTC
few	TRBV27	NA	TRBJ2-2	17	CASSLSSHGVSTGELFF	TGTGCCAGCAGTTTATCCAGTCACGGGGTTAGCACCGGGGAGCTGTTTTTT
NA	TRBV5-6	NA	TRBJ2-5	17	CASSLVTGSMYQETQYF	TGTGCCAGCAGCCTCGTGACGGGAAGTATGTACCAAGAGACCCAGTACTTC
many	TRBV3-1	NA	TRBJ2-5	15	CASSQDEQPWETQYF	TGTGCCAGCAGCCAAGATGAGCAGCCTTGGGAGACCCAGTACTTC
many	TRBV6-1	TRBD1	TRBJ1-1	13	CASSGQGAAEAFF	TGTGCCAGCAGTGGGCAGGGGGCCGCTGAAGCTTTCTTT
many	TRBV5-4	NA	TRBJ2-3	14	CASSFGSLTDTQYF	TGTGCCAGCAGCTTTGGTAGCTTGACAGATACGCAGTATTTT
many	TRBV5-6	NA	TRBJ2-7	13	CASSLTGRYEQYF	TGTGCCAGCAGCTTAACAGGGAGGTACGAGCAGTACTTC
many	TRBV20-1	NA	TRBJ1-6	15	CSARDPRLGYSPLHF	TGCAGTGCTAGAGATCCGAGGTTAGGATACTCACCCCTCCACTTT
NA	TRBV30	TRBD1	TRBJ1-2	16	CAWSSTTGERGYGYTF	TGTGCCTGGAGTTCCACCACAGGGGAGCGGGGCTATGGCTACACCTTC
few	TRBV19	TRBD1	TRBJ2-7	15	CASSPSTGGSYEQYF	TGTGCCAGTAGTCCCTCGACAGGGGGCTCCTACGAGCAGTACTTC
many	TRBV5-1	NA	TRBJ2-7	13	CASTGDSLYEQYF	TGCGCCAGCACGGGGGACTCTCTCTACGAGCAGTACTTC